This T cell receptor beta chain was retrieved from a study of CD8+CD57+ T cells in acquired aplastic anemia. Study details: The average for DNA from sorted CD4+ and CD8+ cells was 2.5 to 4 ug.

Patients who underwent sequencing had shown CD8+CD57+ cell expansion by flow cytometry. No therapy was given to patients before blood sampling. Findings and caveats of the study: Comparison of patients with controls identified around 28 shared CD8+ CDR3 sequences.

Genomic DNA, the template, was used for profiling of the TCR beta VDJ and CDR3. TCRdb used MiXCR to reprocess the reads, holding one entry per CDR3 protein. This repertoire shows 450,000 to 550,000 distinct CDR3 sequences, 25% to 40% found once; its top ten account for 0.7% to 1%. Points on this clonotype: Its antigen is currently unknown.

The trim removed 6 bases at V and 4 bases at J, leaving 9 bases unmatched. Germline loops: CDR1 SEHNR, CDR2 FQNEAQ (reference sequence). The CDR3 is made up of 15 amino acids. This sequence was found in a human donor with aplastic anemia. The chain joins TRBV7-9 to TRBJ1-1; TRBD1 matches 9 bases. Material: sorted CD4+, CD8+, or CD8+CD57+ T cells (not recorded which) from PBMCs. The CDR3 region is CASRSGQGRATEAFF. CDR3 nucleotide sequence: TGTGCCAGCAGATCAGGACAGGGGCGGGCCACTGAAGCTTTCTTT.